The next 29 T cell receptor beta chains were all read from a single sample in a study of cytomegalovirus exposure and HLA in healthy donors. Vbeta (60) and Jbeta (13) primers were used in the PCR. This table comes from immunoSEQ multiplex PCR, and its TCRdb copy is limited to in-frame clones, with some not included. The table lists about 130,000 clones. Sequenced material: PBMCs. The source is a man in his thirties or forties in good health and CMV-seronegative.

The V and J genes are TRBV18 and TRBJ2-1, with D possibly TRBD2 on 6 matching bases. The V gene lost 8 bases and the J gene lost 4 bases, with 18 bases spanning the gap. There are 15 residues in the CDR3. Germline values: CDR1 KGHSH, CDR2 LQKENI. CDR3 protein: CASRSGRGRYNEQFF. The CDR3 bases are TGTGCCAGCCGTTCGGGGCGGGGAAGATACAATGAGCAGTTCTTC.

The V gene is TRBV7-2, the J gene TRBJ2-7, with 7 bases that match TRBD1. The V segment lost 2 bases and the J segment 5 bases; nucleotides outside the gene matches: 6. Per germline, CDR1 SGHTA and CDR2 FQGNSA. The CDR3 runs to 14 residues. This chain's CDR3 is CASSLLGGVDEQYF. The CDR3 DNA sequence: TGTGCCAGCAGCTTATTAGGGGGCGTCGACGAGCAGTACTTC.

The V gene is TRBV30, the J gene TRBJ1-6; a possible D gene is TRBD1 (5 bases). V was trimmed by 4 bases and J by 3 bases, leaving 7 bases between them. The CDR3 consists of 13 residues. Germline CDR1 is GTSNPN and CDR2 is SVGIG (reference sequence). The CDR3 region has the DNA TGTGCCTGGAATACAGGCTATAATTCACCCCTCCACTTT. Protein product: CAWNTGYNSPLHF.

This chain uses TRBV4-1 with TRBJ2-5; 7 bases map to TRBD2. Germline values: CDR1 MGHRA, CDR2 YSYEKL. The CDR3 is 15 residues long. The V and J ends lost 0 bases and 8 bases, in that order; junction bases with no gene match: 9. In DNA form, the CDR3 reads TGCGCCAGCAGCCAAGAGGGGGGGGTTCCCGGAACCCAGTACTTC. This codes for CASSQEGGVPGTQYF.

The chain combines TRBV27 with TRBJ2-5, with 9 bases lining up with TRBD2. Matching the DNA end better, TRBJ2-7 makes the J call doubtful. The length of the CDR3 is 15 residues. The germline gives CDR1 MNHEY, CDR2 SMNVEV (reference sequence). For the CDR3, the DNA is TGTGCCAGCAGTCCCTTAGCGGGGGACTCCTACGAGCAGTACTTC. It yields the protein CASSPLAGDSYEQYF.

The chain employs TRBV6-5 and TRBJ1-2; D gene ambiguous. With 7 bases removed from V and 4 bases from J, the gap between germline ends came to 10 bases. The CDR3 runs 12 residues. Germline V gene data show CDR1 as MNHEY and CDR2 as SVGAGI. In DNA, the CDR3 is TGTGCCAGCATATCCGACTTCTATGGCTACACCTTC. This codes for CASISDFYGYTF.

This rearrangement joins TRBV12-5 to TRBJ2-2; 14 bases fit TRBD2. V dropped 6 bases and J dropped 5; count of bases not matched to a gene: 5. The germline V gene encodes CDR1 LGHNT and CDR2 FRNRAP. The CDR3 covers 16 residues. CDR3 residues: CASGTGTSGSTGELFF. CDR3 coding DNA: TGTGCTAGTGGAACCGGGACTAGCGGGAGTACCGGGGAGCTGTTTTTT. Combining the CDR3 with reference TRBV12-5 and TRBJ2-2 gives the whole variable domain DARVTQTPRHKVTEMGQEVTMRCQPILGHNTVFWYRQTMMQGLELLAYFRNRAPLDDSGMPKDRFSAEMPDATLATLKIQPSEPRDSAVYFCASGTGTSGSTGELFFGEGSRLTVL.

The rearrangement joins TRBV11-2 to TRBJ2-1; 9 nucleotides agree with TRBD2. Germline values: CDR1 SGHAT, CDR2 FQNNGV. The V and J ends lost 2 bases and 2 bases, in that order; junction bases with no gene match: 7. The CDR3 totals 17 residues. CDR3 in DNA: TGTGCCAGCAGCTTAATCTCACGCGGGAGGGCCTACAATGAGCAGTTCTTC. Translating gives CASSLISRGRAYNEQFF.

The CDR3, as DNA: TGCGCCAGCAGCCCGACAGGGGGCTCTCCTATGAACACTGAAGCTTTCTTT. It encodes CASSPTGGSPMNTEAFF. The chain combines TRBV5-1 with TRBJ1-1, with TRBD1 identical over 10 bases. Germline V CDR1 and CDR2: SGHRS, YFSETQ. The junction had 9 bases not matched to a gene; V was cut back by 4 bases and J by 0 bases. The CDR3 length is 17 residues.

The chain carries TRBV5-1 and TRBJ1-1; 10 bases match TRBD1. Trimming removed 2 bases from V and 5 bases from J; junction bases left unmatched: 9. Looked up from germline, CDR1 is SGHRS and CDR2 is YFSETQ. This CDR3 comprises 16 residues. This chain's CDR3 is CASSFPRTGGDTEAFF. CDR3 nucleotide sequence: TGCGCCAGCAGCTTCCCGCGGACAGGGGGGGATACTGAAGCTTTCTTT.

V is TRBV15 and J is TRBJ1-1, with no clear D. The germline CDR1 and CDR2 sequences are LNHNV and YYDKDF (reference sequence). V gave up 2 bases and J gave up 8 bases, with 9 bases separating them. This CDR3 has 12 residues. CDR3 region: CATSRRNSEAFF. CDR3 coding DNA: TGTGCCACCAGCAGAAGGAACAGCGAAGCTTTCTTT.

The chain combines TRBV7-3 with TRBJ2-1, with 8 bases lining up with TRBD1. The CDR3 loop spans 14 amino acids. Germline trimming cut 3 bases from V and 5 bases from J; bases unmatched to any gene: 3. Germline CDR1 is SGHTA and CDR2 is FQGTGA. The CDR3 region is CASSFGQGNNEQFF. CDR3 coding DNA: TGTGCCAGCAGCTTTGGACAGGGTAACAATGAGCAGTTCTTC.

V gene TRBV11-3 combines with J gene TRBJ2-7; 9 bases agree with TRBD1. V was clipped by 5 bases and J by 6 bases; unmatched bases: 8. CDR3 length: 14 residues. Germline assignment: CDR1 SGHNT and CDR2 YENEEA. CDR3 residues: CASSPGQGSLEQYF. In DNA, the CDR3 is TGTGCCAGCAGCCCGGGACAGGGTTCCCTCGAGCAGTACTTC.

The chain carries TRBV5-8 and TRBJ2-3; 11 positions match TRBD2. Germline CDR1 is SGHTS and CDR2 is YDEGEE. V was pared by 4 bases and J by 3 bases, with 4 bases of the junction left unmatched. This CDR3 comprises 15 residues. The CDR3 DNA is TGTGCCAGCAGCCTGGGGACTAGCGGAACAGATACGCAGTATTTT. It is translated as CASSLGTSGTDTQYF.

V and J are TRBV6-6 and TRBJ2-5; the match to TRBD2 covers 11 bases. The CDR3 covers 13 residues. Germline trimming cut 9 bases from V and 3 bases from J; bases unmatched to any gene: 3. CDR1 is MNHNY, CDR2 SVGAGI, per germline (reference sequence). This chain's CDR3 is CASLGLAEETQYF. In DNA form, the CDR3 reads TGTGCCAGTTTGGGACTAGCGGAAGAGACCCAGTACTTC.

CDR3 amino acids: CASRHDRESFF. DNA for the CDR3: TGTGCCAGCAGACATGACAGGGAGTCTTTCTTT. This sequence joins TRBV28 and TRBJ1-1, with 7 bases aligning to TRBD1. The CDR3 has 11 amino acids. The V and J ends lost 6 bases and 12 bases, in that order; junction bases with no gene match: 7. Per germline, CDR1 MDHEN and CDR2 SYDVKM.

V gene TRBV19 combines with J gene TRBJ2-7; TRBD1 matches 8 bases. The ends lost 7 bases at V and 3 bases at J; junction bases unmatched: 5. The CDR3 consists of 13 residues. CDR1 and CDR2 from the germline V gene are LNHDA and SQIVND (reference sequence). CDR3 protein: CASNQGQDYEQYF. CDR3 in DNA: TGTGCCAGTAATCAGGGACAGGACTACGAGCAGTACTTC.

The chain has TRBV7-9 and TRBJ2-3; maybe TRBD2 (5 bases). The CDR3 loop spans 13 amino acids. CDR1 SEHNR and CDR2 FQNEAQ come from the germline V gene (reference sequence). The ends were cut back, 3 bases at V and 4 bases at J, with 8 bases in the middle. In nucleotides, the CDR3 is TGTGCCAGCAGCTTGCCGGGGTCAGATACGCAGTATTTT. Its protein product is CASSLPGSDTQYF.

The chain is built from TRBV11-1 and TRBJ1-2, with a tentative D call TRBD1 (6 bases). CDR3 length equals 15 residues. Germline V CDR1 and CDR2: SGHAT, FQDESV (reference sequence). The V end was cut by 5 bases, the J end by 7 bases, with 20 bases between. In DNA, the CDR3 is TGTGCCAGCAGCCTTTCTGAGTTGGGGGCTCGTGGCTACACCTTC. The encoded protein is CASSLSELGARGYTF.

The CDR3 is CASSQDNAGATKNIQYF. In nucleotides, the CDR3 is TGCGCCAGCAGCCAAGATAACGCGGGAGCTACCAAAAACATTCAGTACTTC. V usage is TRBV4-1 and J usage is TRBJ2-4; 7 nucleotides agree with TRBD2. The CDR3 loop spans 17 amino acids. From germline, CDR1 is MGHRA and CDR2 YSYEKL. The V segment lost 0 bases and the J segment 2 bases; nucleotides outside the gene matches: 7.

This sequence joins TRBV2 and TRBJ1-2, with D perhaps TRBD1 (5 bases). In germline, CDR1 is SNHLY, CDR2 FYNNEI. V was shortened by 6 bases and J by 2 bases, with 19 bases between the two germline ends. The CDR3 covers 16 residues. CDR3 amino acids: CASSSRQNSWNYGYTF. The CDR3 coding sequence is TGTGCCAGCAGCTCCCGACAGAACTCCTGGAACTATGGCTACACCTTC.

The CDR3 DNA reads TGTGCCAGCAGCTCCGGAGACAGGTACCAAGAGACCCAGTACTTC. Its protein product is CASSSGDRYQETQYF. V and J are TRBV11-2 and TRBJ2-5, with D maybe TRBD1 (6 bases). The CDR3 has 15 amino acids. Germline V gene sequence: CDR1 SGHAT, CDR2 FQNNGV. V lost 4 bases and J lost 0, with 12 bases in between.

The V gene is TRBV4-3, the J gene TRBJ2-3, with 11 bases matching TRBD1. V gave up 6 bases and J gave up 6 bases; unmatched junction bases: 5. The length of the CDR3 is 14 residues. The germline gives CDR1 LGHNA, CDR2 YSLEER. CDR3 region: CASRSGTGGDTQYF. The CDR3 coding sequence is TGCGCCAGCAGAAGCGGGACAGGGGGGGATACGCAGTATTTT.

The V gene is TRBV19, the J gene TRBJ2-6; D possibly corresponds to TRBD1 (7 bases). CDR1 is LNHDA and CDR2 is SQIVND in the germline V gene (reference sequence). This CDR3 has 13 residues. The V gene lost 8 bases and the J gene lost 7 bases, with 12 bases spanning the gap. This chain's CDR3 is CASRGTDANVLTF. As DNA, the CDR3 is TGTGCCAGTCGGGGGACAGATGCCAACGTCCTGACTTTC.

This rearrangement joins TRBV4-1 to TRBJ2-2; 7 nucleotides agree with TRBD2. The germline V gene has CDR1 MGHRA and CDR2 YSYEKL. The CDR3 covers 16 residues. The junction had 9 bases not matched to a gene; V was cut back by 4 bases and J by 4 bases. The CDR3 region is CASSPPLGGVTGELFF. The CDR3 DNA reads TGCGCCAGCAGCCCTCCCCTGGGGGGGGTCACCGGGGAGCTGTTTTTT.

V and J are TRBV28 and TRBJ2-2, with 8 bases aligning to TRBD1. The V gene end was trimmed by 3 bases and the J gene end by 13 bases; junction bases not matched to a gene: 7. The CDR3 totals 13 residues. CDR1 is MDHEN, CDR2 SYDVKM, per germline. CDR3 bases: TGTGCCAGCAGTTTGGAACAGGGGGATAGGCTGTTTTTT. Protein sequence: CASSLEQGDRLFF.

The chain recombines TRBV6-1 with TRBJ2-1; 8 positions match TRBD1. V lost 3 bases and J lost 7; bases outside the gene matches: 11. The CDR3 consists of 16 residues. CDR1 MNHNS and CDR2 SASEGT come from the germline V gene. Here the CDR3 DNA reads TGTGCCAGCAGTGACGCCGACAGGGGATTAAGTAATGAGCAGTTCTTC. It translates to CASSDADRGLSNEQFF.

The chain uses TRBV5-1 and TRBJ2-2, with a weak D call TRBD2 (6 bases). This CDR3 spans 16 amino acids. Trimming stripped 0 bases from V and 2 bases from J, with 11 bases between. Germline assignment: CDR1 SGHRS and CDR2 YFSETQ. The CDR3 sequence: CASSLDGGLNTGELFF. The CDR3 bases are TGCGCCAGCAGCTTGGATGGTGGACTAAACACCGGGGAGCTGTTTTTT.

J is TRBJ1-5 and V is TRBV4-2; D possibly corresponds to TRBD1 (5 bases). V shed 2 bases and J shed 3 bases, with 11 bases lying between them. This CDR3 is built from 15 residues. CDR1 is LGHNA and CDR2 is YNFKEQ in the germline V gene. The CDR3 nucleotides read TGTGCCAGCAGCCAAATCGGGGGGTCCAATCAGCCCCAGCATTTT. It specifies CASSQIGGSNQPQHF.